The present entry profiles one TCR beta chain with its context. Its cognate antigen is unknown. These data belong to a study of T-cell memory formation after mild COVID-19. As for the study in general: The two donors had largely donor-specific TCR clusters. Study results and caveats: Day 15 to 85 contractors were CD4/CD8 balanced; later expanders leaned CD4+. Of the contracting clones, CD4+ ones lay mainly in CM and EM, and CD8+ ones in EMRA.

The CDR3 spans 18 residues. The ends were cut back, 4 bases at V and 0 bases at J, with 19 bases in the middle. CDR1 is MGHRA and CDR2 is YSYEKL in the germline V gene. TCRdb processed the 5' RACE reads anew with MiXCR; each CDR3 protein has one entry. Of about 350,000 distinct CDR3 sequences listed, roughly 13% are singletons. The sequenced material came from PBMCs or a T cell subset sorted from them (not recorded which). This clonotype was obtained from a young man who had mild COVID-19 (a few samples of this study predate the infection). Cell type and time point are not known. This chain links TRBV4-1 with TRBJ2-1, with TRBD2 as a possible D gene (5 bases). CDR3 DNA sequence: TGCGCCAGCAGCCCTCCCGGGGTATCAGCGATCTCCTACAATGAGCAGTTCTTC. Encoded protein: CASSPPGVSAISYNEQFF.